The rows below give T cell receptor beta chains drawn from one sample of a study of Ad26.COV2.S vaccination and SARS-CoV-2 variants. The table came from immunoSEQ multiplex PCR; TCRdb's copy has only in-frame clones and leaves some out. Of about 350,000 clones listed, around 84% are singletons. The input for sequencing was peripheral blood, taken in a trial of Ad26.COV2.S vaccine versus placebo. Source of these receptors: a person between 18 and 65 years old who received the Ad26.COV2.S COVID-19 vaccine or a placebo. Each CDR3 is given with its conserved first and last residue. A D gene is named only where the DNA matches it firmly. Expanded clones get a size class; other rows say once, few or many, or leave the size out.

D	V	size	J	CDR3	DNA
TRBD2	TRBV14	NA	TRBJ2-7	CASSRRESYEQYF	TGTGCCAGCAGCCGGCGGGAGTCGTACGAGCAGTACTTC
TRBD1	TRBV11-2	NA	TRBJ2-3	CASSLAGGNTQYF	TGTGCCAGCAGCTTAGCAGGGGGAAATACGCAGTATTTT
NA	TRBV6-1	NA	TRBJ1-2	CASSEAWGGNYGYTF	TGTGCCAGCAGTGAAGCCTGGGGTGGGAACTATGGCTACACCTTC
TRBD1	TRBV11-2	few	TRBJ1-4	CASSYQQGALEKLFF	TGTGCCAGCAGCTATCAACAGGGGGCGCTTGAAAAACTGTTTTTT
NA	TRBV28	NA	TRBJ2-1	CASSRRASLYNEQFF	TGTGCCAGCAGTAGGCGGGCTAGTCTCTACAATGAGCAGTTCTTC
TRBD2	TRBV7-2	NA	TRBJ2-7	CASSLDSSGVYEQYF	TGTGCCAGCAGCTTAGACTCTAGCGGGGTTTACGAGCAGTACTTC
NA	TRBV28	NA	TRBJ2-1	CASSYIWPPTYNEQFF	TGTGCCAGCAGTTATATATGGCCACCGACCTACAATGAGCAGTTCTTC
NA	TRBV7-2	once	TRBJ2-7	CASSQGTYEQYF	TGTGCCAGCAGCCAGGGGACATACGAGCAGTACTTC
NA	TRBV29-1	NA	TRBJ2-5	CSVVGQIQETQYF	TGCAGCGTTGTAGGACAGATCCAAGAGACCCAGTACTTC
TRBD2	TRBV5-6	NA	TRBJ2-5	CASSTPGLAVKETQYF	TGTGCCAGCTCAACCCCGGGACTAGCGGTAAAAGAGACCCAGTACTTC
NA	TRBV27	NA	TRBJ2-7	CASSASRGPQIYEQYF	TGTGCCAGCAGCGCCTCGCGGGGGCCCCAAATCTACGAGCAGTACTTC
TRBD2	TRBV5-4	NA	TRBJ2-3	CASSPGTSYFRPDTQYF	TGTGCCAGCAGCCCCGGGACTAGCTATTTTAGGCCAGATACGCAGTATTTT
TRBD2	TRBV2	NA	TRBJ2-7	CASNPTSGVPYEQYF	TGTGCCAGCAACCCAACTAGCGGGGTCCCCTACGAGCAGTACTTC
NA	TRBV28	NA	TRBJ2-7	CASSKNLGTPLEQYF	TGTGCCAGCAGTAAAAACCTCGGGACTCCTTTGGAGCAGTACTTC
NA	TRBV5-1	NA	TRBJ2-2	CASSSGDRSAGELFF	TGCGCCAGCAGCTCCGGGGACCGATCCGCCGGGGAGCTGTTTTTT
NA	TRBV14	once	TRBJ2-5	CASSQDPFLPDQETQYF	TGTGCCAGCAGCCAAGATCCGTTCTTACCCGACCAAGAGACCCAGTACTTC
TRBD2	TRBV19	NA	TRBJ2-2	CASSLVAGGPGELFF	TGTGCCAGTAGTTTGGTAGCGGGAGGGCCCGGGGAGCTGTTTTTT
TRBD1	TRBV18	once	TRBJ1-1	CASSPGPGQGRTEAFF	TGTGCCAGCTCACCAGGCCCGGGACAGGGGAGAACTGAAGCTTTCTTT
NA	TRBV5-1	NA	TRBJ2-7	CVSSLGNYEQYF	TGCGTCAGCAGCTTGGGGAACTACGAGCAGTACTTC
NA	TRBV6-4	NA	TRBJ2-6	CASSETRPSGANVLTF	TGTGCCAGCAGTGAGACAAGACCCTCTGGGGCCAACGTCCTGACTTTC
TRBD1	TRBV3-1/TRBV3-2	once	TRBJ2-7	CASSLGPGTGDEQYF	TGTGCCAGCAGCCTGGGACCCGGGACAGGGGACGAGCAGTACTTC
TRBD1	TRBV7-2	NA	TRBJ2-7	CASSLAIRGPSYEQYF	TGTGCCAGCAGCTTAGCTATAAGGGGGCCCTCCTACGAGCAGTACTTC
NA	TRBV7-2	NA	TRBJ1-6	CASSLALYHKSSYNSPLHF	TGTGCCAGCAGCTTAGCTCTCTATCATAAGAGCTCCTATAATTCACCCCTCCACTTT
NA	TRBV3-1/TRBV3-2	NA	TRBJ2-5	CASSQRRVRETQYF	TGTGCCAGCAGCCAACGGCGGGTCCGAGAGACCCAGTACTTC
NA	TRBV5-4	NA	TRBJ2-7	CASSLGGRPYEQYF	TGTGCCAGCAGCTTGGGTGGGAGACCCTACGAGCAGTACTTC
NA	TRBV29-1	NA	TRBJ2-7	CSVAKGSPSYEQYF	TGCAGCGTTGCAAAGGGTTCCCCCTCATACGAGCAGTACTTC
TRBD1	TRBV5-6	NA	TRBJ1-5	CASSRLAGGAWQPQHF	TGTGCCAGCAGCCGGCTGGCAGGGGGCGCGTGGCAGCCCCAGCATTTT
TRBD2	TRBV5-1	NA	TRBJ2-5	CASTPVGGIETQYF	TGCGCCAGCACCCCCGTCGGGGGGATAGAGACCCAGTACTTC
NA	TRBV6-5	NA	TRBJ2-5	CASSQDRVKTQYF	TGTGCCAGCAGTCAGGACAGAGTCAAGACCCAGTACTTC
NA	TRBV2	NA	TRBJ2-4	CASSELPGQSHF	TGTGCCAGCAGCGAACTCCCGGGTCAAAGTCACTTC
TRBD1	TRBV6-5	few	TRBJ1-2	CASTFTGVYGYTF	TGTGCCAGCACTTTTACAGGGGTCTATGGCTACACCTTC
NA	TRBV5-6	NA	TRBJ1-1	CASSFGTLGKAEAFF	TGTGCCAGCAGCTTCGGTACTTTGGGAAAGGCTGAAGCTTTCTTT
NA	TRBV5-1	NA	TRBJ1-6	CASKRPFSPLHF	TGCGCCAGCAAACGTCCCTTTTCACCCCTCCACTTT
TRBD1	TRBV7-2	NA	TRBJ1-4	CASSLRETGMSEKLFF	TGTGCCAGCAGCTTACGAGAGACAGGGATGAGTGAAAAACTGTTTTTT
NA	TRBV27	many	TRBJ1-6	CASSWGGYNSPLHF	TGTGCCAGCAGCTGGGGGGGGTATAATTCACCCCTCCACTTT
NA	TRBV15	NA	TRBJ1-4	CATSGQTGVNEKLFF	TGTGCCACCAGCGGCCAGACAGGAGTTAATGAAAAACTGTTTTTT
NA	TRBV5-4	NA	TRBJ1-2	CASNPDSTHYGYTF	TGTGCCAGCAACCCCGACAGTACGCACTATGGCTACACCTTC
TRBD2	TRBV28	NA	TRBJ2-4	CASKTSGRALAKNIQYF	TGTGCCAGTAAAACTAGCGGGAGGGCCTTAGCCAAAAACATTCAGTACTTC
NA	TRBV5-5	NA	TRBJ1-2	CASSTRLTNYGYTF	TGTGCCAGCAGTACAAGGTTGACTAACTATGGCTACACCTTC
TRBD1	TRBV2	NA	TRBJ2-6	CASSQTGGRAGANVLTF	TGTGCCAGCAGCCAGACAGGGGGAAGAGCTGGGGCCAACGTCCTGACTTTC
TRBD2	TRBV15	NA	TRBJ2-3	CATSPYVAGVADTQYF	TGTGCCACCAGCCCCTACGTTGCGGGAGTAGCAGATACGCAGTATTTT
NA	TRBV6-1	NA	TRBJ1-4	CASSDPGAPTNEKLFF	TGTGCCAGCAGTGATCCGGGGGCGCCGACTAATGAAAAACTGTTTTTT
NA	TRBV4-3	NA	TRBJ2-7	CASSQGTDVSYEQYF	TGCGCCAGCAGCCAAGGGACAGATGTGTCCTACGAGCAGTACTTC
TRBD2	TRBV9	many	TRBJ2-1	CASSPRGEGLEQFF	TGTGCCAGCAGCCCCCGTGGGGAGGGTCTTGAGCAGTTCTTC
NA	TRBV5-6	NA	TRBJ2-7	CASSRRDFSYEQYF	TGTGCCAGCAGCCGTCGGGACTTCTCCTACGAGCAGTACTTC
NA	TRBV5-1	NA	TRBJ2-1	CASSLGAASSYNEQFF	TGCGCCAGCAGCTTGGGGGCAGCTTCATCCTACAATGAGCAGTTCTTC
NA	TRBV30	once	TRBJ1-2	CAWSNGQSFNYGYTF	TGTGCCTGGAGCAACGGACAGTCTTTTAACTATGGCTACACCTTC
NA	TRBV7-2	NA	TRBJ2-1	CASSLDGWNNEQFF	TGTGCCAGCAGCCTAGATGGCTGGAACAATGAGCAGTTCTTC
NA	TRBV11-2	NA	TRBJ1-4	CASSLVRAGRVGEKLFF	TGTGCCAGCAGCTTAGTGCGAGCTGGCAGGGTTGGTGAAAAACTGTTTTTT
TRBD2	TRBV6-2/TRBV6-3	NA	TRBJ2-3	CASSYTSGGADTQYF	TGTGCCAGCAGTTACACTAGCGGGGGAGCAGATACGCAGTATTTT
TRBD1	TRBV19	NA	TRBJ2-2	CASSVDRASNTGELFF	TGTGCCAGTAGTGTGGACAGGGCCTCGAACACCGGGGAGCTGTTTTTT
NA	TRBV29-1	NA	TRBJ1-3	CSVDGGYSGNTIYF	TGCAGCGTTGATGGAGGGTACTCTGGAAACACCATATATTTT